The 2 T cell receptor beta chains listed next were all sequenced from one sample in a study of vaccination and CD4 T cells after COVID-19. The Oncomine TCR Beta short-read assay generated sequence data from the DNA of cultured CD4+ T cells. TCRdb re-analysed the PCR reads in MiXCR, keeping a single row per CDR3 protein. The sample has some 13,000 distinct CDR3 sequences; about 50% are singletons. As to treatment: 10-day PBMC culture with coronavirus spike peptide pools or control peptides (ViraFEST assay). These TCRs' antigens remain unknown. The specimen sequenced was CD4+ T cells from blood, cultured in vitro. The receptors come from a human donor who had recovered from COVID-19.

The gene calls are TRBV27 and TRBJ1-4; 9 bases line up with TRBD1. The CDR3 extends over 14 amino acids. The germline gives CDR1 MNHEY, CDR2 SMNVEV (reference sequence). With 6 bases clipped from V and 7 bases from J, the junction kept 6 bases outside the gene matches. The CDR3 is CASRRQGVSEKLFF. The CDR3, as DNA: TGTGCCAGCAGACGACAGGGGGTGAGTGAAAAACTGTTTTTT.

V gene TRBV30 combines with J gene TRBJ1-5; D is uncertain. The V gene lost 2 bases and the J gene lost 8 bases, with 13 bases spanning the gap. CDR1 and CDR2 from the germline V gene are GTSNPN and SVGIG (reference sequence). The CDR3 runs 13 residues. The CDR3 DNA is TGTGCCTGGAGTTCAGGCCTTGATAAGCCCCAGCATTTT. It specifies CAWSSGLDKPQHF.